This passage covers 15 T cell receptor beta chains from one sample sequenced in a study of shared clonotypes between healthy human individuals. Profiled with immunoSEQ multiplex PCR; TCRdb holds only in-frame clones, not every one. The data contain more than 850,000 clones, around 78% of them seen just once; the ten biggest clones take up 0.5% to 0.6%. The sample taken for sequencing was memory CD4+ T cells from PBMCs. Indicated subset: CD45RA-negative fraction. Receptors were obtained from a man aged 18-30 years in good health. Some clones in this sample may be carry-over from other donors' samples.

The chain employs TRBV5-4 and TRBJ2-2; possibly TRBD1 for D (5 bases). This CDR3 is built from 14 residues. Trimming stripped 2 bases from V and 4 bases from J, with 9 bases between. The germline V gene encodes CDR1 SGHNT and CDR2 YYREEE (reference sequence). CDR3 loop: CASSFQGSTGELFF. CDR3 bases: TGTGCCAGCAGCTTCCAGGGAAGCACCGGGGAGCTGTTTTTT. Variable domain in full (rest from reference TRBV5-4 and TRBJ2-2): ETGVTQSPTHLIKTRGQQVTLRCSSQSGHNTVSWYQQALGQGPQFIFQYYREEENGRGNFPPRFSGLQFPNYSSELNVNALELDDSALYLCASSFQGSTGELFFGEGSRLTVL.

This clone was recorded a few times. The V gene is TRBV9, the J gene TRBJ2-3, with a possible D match to TRBD1 (5 bases). V dropped 5 bases and J dropped 0 bases, with 16 bases sitting between them. The CDR3 contains 16 residues. The germline gives CDR1 SGDLS, CDR2 YYNGEE. The DNA of the CDR3 is TGTGCCAGCAGTAGTGGGGCCCCCTCTAGCACAGATACGCAGTATTTT. It is translated as CASSSGAPSSTDTQYF.

This chain uses TRBV7-2 with TRBJ2-7, with 9 positions matching TRBD1. J lost 1 base, V lost 5 bases, and 9 bases had no gene match. CDR1 is SGHTA, CDR2 FQGNSA, per germline. This CDR3 is built from 16 residues. CDR3 DNA: TGTGCCAGCAGCACGCGTACAGGGGGCGCTTCCTACGAGCAGTACTTC. The encoded protein is CASSTRTGGASYEQYF.

This clone was seen more than once but under ten times. The same CDR3 arises from other DNA sequences in this sample as well. The J gene is TRBJ2-5, the V gene TRBV2; maybe TRBD2 (5 bases). The CDR3 sequence is 12 residues long. Between the trimmed V and J ends, which lost 1 base and 5 bases, there was a span of 5 bases. Germline assignment: CDR1 SNHLY and CDR2 FYNNEI. In DNA form, the CDR3 reads TGTGCCAGCAGTGAAGGGAGGGAGACCCAGTACTTC. This translates into CASSEGRETQYF.

This chain joins TRBV10-3 and TRBJ2-5; D might be TRBD2 (6 bases). The V end lost 8 bases, the J end lost 3 bases, and 13 bases lay between the germline ends. This CDR3 has 13 amino acids. Germline V CDR1 and CDR2: ENHRY, SYGVKD. The CDR3 protein is CAISWASEETQYF. In DNA form, the CDR3 reads TGTGCCATCTCTTGGGCTAGCGAAGAGACCCAGTACTTC.

The chain recombines TRBV7-9 with TRBJ2-1; D unresolved. V was pared by 1 base and J by 0 bases, with 16 bases between. Germline V gives CDR1 SEHNR, CDR2 FQNEAQ (reference sequence). This CDR3 is built from 18 residues. The CDR3: CASSLGLPWESSYNEQFF. CDR3 sequence (DNA): TGTGCCAGCAGCTTAGGTCTACCGTGGGAAAGCTCCTACAATGAGCAGTTCTTC.

The V gene is TRBV19, the J gene TRBJ2-2, with TRBD2 matching 14 bases. The CDR3 is 15 residues long. With V trimmed by 7 bases and J by 5 bases, 3 bases remained unmatched. CDR1 and CDR2 (germline): LNHDA, SQIVND (reference sequence). CDR3 region: CASMWTSGGTGELFF. The CDR3, as DNA: TGTGCCAGTATGTGGACTAGCGGGGGGACCGGGGAGCTGTTTTTT.

This rearrangement joins TRBV18 to TRBJ2-2, with TRBD1 identical over 8 bases. CDR1 and CDR2 (germline): KGHSH, LQKENI. V dropped 2 bases and J dropped 1; count of bases not matched to a gene: 9. This CDR3 is built from 18 residues. The CDR3 region has the DNA TGTGCCAGCTCACCAACACTCAGGGGGCCCTTGAACACCGGGGAGCTGTTTTTT. This translates into CASSPTLRGPLNTGELFF.

The chain has TRBV11-2 and TRBJ1-1; D is undetermined. The CDR3 contains 12 residues. Trimming cost V 1 base and J 4 bases, with 4 bases left between them. Looked up from germline, CDR1 is SGHAT and CDR2 is FQNNGV. CDR3 nucleotide sequence: TGTGCCAGCAGCTTAGGTCTCACTGAAGCTTTCTTT. It specifies CASSLGLTEAFF.

This clone was observed a few times. V and J are TRBV6-4 and TRBJ1-5; no clear D gene. From germline, CDR1 is MRHNA and CDR2 SNTAGT. The CDR3 consists of 11 residues. V was clipped by 9 bases and J by 9 bases, with 12 bases between them. CDR3: CASRDRGPQHF. CDR3 nucleotides: TGTGCCAGTAGAGATCGAGGGCCCCAGCATTTT.

The gene calls are TRBV19 and TRBJ1-4; TRBD1 is a possible D gene (5 bases). Per the germline V gene, CDR1 is LNHDA and CDR2 is SQIVND (reference sequence). The V gene lost 2 bases and the J gene lost 7 bases, with 11 bases spanning the gap. CDR3 size: 14 residues. The CDR3 bases are TGTGCCAGTAGTATACTGGGGGTGGCTGAAAAACTGTTTTTT. Its protein is CASSILGVAEKLFF.

The J gene is TRBJ2-7, the V gene TRBV10-3, with D unclear. Germline V lookup: CDR1 ENHRY, CDR2 SYGVKD. Trimming cost V 7 bases and J 1 base, with 11 bases left between them. CDR3 length: 13 amino acids. The CDR3 here is CAIMDLISYEQYF. For the CDR3, the DNA is TGTGCCATCATGGATCTGATTTCCTACGAGCAGTACTTC.

The V call is TRBV28, the J call TRBJ1-5; D uncertain. Trimming stripped 2 bases from V and 7 bases from J, with 15 bases between. Germline CDR1 reads MDHEN; CDR2 reads SYDVKM. This CDR3 has 15 residues. CDR3 bases: TGTGCCAGCAGTTTAAGTGTCCCGGCCGGCCAGCCCCAGCATTTT. Translation gives CASSLSVPAGQPQHF.

This clone was seen a handful of times. V and J are TRBV27 and TRBJ1-2, with D perhaps matching TRBD1 (6 bases). V shed 6 bases and J shed 8 bases, with 16 bases lying between them. The CDR3 contains 13 residues. Per the germline V gene, CDR1 is MNHEY and CDR2 is SMNVEV (reference sequence). CDR3 in amino acids: CASSPGDLGGYTF. The CDR3, as DNA: TGTGCCAGCAGCCCAGGGGACTTAGGGGGCTACACCTTC.

This clone occurred once. The chain couples TRBV7-3 to TRBJ2-3; 9 bases match TRBD1. This CDR3 region has 14 residues. Germline CDR1 SGHTA, CDR2 FQGTGA. Losses at the gene ends were 5 bases for V and 5 bases for J; bases not matched to a gene: 5. CDR3 sequence: CASSRDRDRDTQYF. DNA of the CDR3: TGTGCCAGCAGCCGGGACAGGGATAGAGATACGCAGTATTTT. Full variable domain (remainder filled in from reference TRBV7-3 and TRBJ2-3): GAGVSQTPSNKVTEKGKYVELRCDPISGHTALYWYRQSLGQGPEFLIYFQGTGAADDSGLPNDRFFAVRPEGSVSTLKIQRTERGDSAVYLCASSRDRDRDTQYFGPGTRLTVL.